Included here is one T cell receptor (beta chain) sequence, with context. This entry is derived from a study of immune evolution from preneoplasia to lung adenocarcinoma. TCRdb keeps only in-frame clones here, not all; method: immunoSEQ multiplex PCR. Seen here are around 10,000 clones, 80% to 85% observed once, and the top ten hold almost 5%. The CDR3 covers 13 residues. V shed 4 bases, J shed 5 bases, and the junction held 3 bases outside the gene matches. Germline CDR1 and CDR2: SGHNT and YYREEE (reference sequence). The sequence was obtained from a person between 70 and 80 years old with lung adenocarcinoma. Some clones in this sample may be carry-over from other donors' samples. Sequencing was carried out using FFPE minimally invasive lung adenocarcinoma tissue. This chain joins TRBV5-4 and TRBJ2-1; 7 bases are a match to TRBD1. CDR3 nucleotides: TGTGCCAGCAGCCGGGACAGACACAATGAGCAGTTCTTC. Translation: CASSRDRHNEQFF.